Presented here are 14 T cell receptor beta chains from one specimen sequenced in a study of T cells in Graves' hyperthyroidism and ophthalmopathy. Researchers took RNA transcripts and amplified the TCR beta CDR3 regions from them. HTBI primers were used for first-round RT-PCR of the TCR CDR3. TCRdb recomputed calls from the multiplex PCR reads with MiXCR, one row per CDR3 protein. The table records around 520,000 distinct CDR3 sequences, roughly 15% of them present only once. The sample was blood. Source of these receptors: a woman in her forties with Graves' hyperthyroidism.

This clonotype was picked up many times. The gene calls are TRBV7-2 and TRBJ2-3, with 7 bases identical to TRBD2. CDR3 length equals 14 residues. Germline values: CDR1 SGHTA, CDR2 FQGNSA. The V and J ends lost 4 bases and 6 bases, in that order; junction bases with no gene match: 7. CDR3 region: CASSSRTSRDTQYF. In nucleotides, the CDR3 is TGTGCCAGCAGCTCCCGGACTAGTAGGGATACGCAGTATTTT.

The chain combines TRBV28 with TRBJ2-3, with D possibly being TRBD1 (6 bases). This CDR3 has 14 amino acids. V lost 4 bases, J lost 1 base, and 9 bases lay in between. The V gene's germline CDR1 is MDHEN and CDR2 SYDVKM. The CDR3 loop reads CASSSGQRTDTQYF. The CDR3 DNA reads as TGTGCCAGCAGTTCTGGACAGCGCACAGATACGCAGTATTTT.

This clonotype came up a few times. J is TRBJ2-7 and V is TRBV28; no clear D. There are 13 residues in the CDR3. V was trimmed by 1 base and J by 4 bases, leaving 8 bases between them. Germline CDR1 and CDR2: MDHEN and SYDVKM. CDR3 loop: CASSLSRWYEQYF. The CDR3 DNA reads as TGTGCCAGCAGTTTATCAAGGTGGTACGAGCAGTACTTC.

This clonotype appeared a single time. This sequence joins TRBV28 and TRBJ1-3; 9 bases align to TRBD1. Germline-derived CDR1 and CDR2 are MDHEN and SYDVKM. The V segment lost 5 bases and the J segment 2 bases; nucleotides outside the gene matches: 1. The length of the CDR3 is 14 residues. Here the CDR3 reads CASSRQGAGNTIYF. The CDR3 DNA is TGTGCCAGCAGTCGACAGGGGGCTGGAAACACCATATATTTT.

About this clonotype: A clone one base away is much larger, so this may be a read error. The genes are TRBV27 and TRBJ2-5, with TRBD2 matching 7 bases. The J call is in doubt because the DNA end fits TRBJ2-1 better. This CDR3 comprises 14 residues. Germline assignment: CDR1 MNHEY and CDR2 SMNVEV (reference sequence). This chain's CDR3 is CASRMSGKQETQFF. CDR3 bases: TGTGCCAGCAGAATGAGCGGGAAACAAGAGACCCAGTTCTTC.

This clonotype was detected ten times or more. The genes are TRBV20-1 and TRBJ2-5; possibly TRBD2 for D (6 bases). Germline V gene lookup returns CDR1 DFQATT and CDR2 SNEGSKA (reference sequence). The V end lost 6 bases, the J end lost 4 bases, and 21 bases lay between the germline ends. This CDR3 has 15 amino acids. DNA of the CDR3: TGCAGTGCCCCTTCCGCGGGAAAAGGATCAGAGACCCAGTACTTC. It translates to CSAPSAGKGSETQYF.

This clonotype was detected ten times or more. The chain combines TRBV7-2 with TRBJ2-7; D might be TRBD2 (6 bases). V was pared by 5 bases and J by 2 bases, with 16 bases between. The CDR3 totals 15 residues. The germline CDR1 and CDR2 sequences are SGHTA and FQGNSA. The CDR3, as DNA: TGTGCCAGCAGCCCCCGGGGGACCCAAGCCTACGAGCAGTACTTC. Its translation: CASSPRGTQAYEQYF.

This clonotype was seen at least ten times. This sequence joins TRBV7-3 and TRBJ2-1, with D possibly matching TRBD2 (6 bases). Germline V gene lookup returns CDR1 SGHTA and CDR2 FQGTGA. The V gene lost 0 bases and the J gene lost 6 bases, with 12 bases spanning the gap. The CDR3 contains 15 residues. The CDR3 loop is CASSLTGGNLNEQFF. CDR3 DNA sequence: TGTGCCAGCAGCTTAACGGGGGGAAATCTCAATGAGCAGTTCTTC. The full variable domain, in which reference TRBV7-3 and TRBJ2-1 provide the parts outside the CDR3, is GAGVSQTPSNKVTEKGKYVELRCDPISGHTALYWYRQSLGQGPEFLIYFQGTGAADDSGLPNDRFFAVRPEGSVSTLKIQRTERGDSAVYLCASSLTGGNLNEQFFGPGTRLTVL.

This clonotype was found many times. The chain is built from TRBV12-3 or TRBV12-4 and TRBJ2-7; TRBD2 matches 7 bases. Unmatched junction bases numbered 5, after V lost 3 bases and J lost 3 bases. CDR3 length equals 14 residues. The CDR3 coding sequence is TGTGCCAGCAGTTTTTCTAGCGGACTCTACGAGCAGTACTTC. This encodes CASSFSSGLYEQYF.

This clonotype was found many times. The rearrangement joins TRBV5-1 to TRBJ2-1; TRBD2 matches at 9 bases. V was clipped by 0 bases and J by 5 bases; unmatched bases: 6. There are 16 residues in the CDR3. Germline V gene lookup returns CDR1 SGHRS and CDR2 YFSETQ. Here the CDR3 reads CASSLAGTSNHNEQFF. DNA of the CDR3: TGCGCCAGCAGCTTGGCCGGGACTAGCAACCACAATGAGCAGTTCTTC.

V is TRBV27 and J is TRBJ2-7; 7 bases line up with TRBD2. This CDR3 has 17 amino acids. CDR1 is MNHEY, CDR2 SMNVEV, per germline (reference sequence). The ends lost 6 bases at V and 6 bases at J; junction bases unmatched: 20. CDR3 coding DNA: TGTGCCAGCAGGTCAACAAGTGCGTGGGGAGGGCCGGGCGAGCAGTACTTC. The encoded protein is CASRSTSAWGGPGEQYF.

This clonotype has at least ten counts. The rearrangement joins TRBV2 to TRBJ2-3; D is possibly TRBD2 (6 bases). The germline CDR1 and CDR2 sequences are SNHLY and FYNNEI. The V gene lost 8 bases and the J gene lost 5 bases, with 11 bases spanning the gap. This CDR3 contains 12 residues. CDR3 nucleotides: TGTGCCAGCCGGACTAATGTAGATACGCAGTATTTT. It specifies CASRTNVDTQYF. The full variable domain, completed using reference TRBV2 and TRBJ2-3, is EPEVTQTPSHQVTQMGQEVILRCVPISNHLYFYWYRQILGQKVEFLVSFYNNEISEKSEIFDDQFSVERPDGSNFTLKIRSTKLEDSAMYFCASRTNVDTQYFGPGTRLTVL.

V and J are TRBV5-1 and TRBJ1-2; 12 nucleotides match TRBD1. CDR3 length equals 16 residues. The V segment lost 4 bases and the J segment 4 bases; nucleotides outside the gene matches: 8. Germline V gives CDR1 SGHRS, CDR2 YFSETQ. CDR3 in amino acids: CASSPGGTGGAYGYTF. The CDR3 DNA sequence: TGCGCCAGCAGCCCTGGCGGGACAGGGGGCGCCTATGGCTACACCTTC. Combining the CDR3 with reference TRBV5-1 and TRBJ1-2 gives the whole variable domain KAGVTQTPRYLIKTRGQQVTLSCSPISGHRSVSWYQQTPGQGLQFLFEYFSETQRNKGNFPGRFSGRQFSNSRSEMNVSTLELGDSALYLCASSPGGTGGAYGYTFGSGTRLTVV.

This clonotype was picked up many times. The CDR3 bases are TGTGCCAGCAGCTTAGCGAGGGGAGAGACTCCTAACTATGGCTACACCTTC. Its translation is CASSLARGETPNYGYTF. The chain couples TRBV7-8 to TRBJ1-2; D is possibly TRBD1 (5 bases). V was cut by 0 bases and J by 0 bases, with 14 bases left in between. This CDR3 region has 17 residues. Per the germline V gene, CDR1 is SGHVS and CDR2 is FQNEAQ.